This record covers a single TCR beta chain. The V gene's germline CDR1 is SGHRS and CDR2 YFSETQ. The ends were cut back, 4 bases at V and 2 bases at J, with 9 bases in the middle. This CDR3 spans 13 amino acids. Data came from immunoSEQ multiplex PCR; TCRdb stores just in-frame clones and leaves some out. The sample records around 10,000 clones, 30% to 40% being singletons. The sample originates from a study of graft-versus-host responses after intestinal transplantation. The material was alloreactive CD4+ T cells from a mixed lymphocyte reaction culture, obtained before transplantation. The subset here: CFSE-low proliferating T cells sorted from roughly 6-day pre-transplant mixed lymphocyte reaction (GvH or HvG direction). The chain links TRBV5-1 to TRBJ2-5; tentatively, D is TRBD2 (6 bases). The clonotype was recovered from a human patient who was an organ donor for intestinal transplantation. The CDR3 nucleotides are TGCGCCAGCAGCCCGGAGGGGCAAGAGACCCAGTACTTC. Protein sequence: CASSPEGQETQYF.